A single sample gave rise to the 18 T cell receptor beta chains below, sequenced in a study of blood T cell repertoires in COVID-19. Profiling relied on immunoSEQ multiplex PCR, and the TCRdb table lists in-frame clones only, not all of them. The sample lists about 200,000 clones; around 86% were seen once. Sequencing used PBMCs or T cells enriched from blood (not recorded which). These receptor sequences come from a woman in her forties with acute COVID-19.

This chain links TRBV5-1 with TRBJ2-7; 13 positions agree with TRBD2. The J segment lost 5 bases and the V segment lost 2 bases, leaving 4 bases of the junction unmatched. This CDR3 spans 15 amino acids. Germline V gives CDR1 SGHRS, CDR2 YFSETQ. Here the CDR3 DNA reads TGCGCCAGCAGCTTACTAGCGGGAGGGCCCCACGAGCAGTACTTC. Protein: CASSLLAGGPHEQYF.

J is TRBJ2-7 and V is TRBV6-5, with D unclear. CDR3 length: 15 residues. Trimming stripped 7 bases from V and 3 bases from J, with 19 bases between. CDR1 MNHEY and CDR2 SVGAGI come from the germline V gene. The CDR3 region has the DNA TGTGCCAGCACTCCTCTCCCAGGTTCCTTCTACGAGCAGTACTTC. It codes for CASTPLPGSFYEQYF.

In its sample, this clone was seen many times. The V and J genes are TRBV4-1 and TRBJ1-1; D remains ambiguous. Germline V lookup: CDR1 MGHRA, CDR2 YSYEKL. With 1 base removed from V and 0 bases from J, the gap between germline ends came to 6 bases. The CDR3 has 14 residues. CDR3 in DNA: TGCGCCAGCAGCCAAGCCCCCATGAACACTGAAGCTTTCTTT. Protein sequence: CASSQAPMNTEAFF.

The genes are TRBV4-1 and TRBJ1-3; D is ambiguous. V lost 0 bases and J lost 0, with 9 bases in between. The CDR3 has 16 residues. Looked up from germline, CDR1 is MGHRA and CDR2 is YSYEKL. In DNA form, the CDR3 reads TGCGCCAGCAGCCAAGAATCTCTACTCTCTGGAAACACCATATATTTT. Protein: CASSQESLLSGNTIYF.

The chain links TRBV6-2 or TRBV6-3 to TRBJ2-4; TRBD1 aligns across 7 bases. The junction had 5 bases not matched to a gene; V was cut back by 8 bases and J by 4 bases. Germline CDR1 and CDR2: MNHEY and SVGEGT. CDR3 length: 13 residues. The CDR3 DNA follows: TGTGCCAGCGGCCGGGACAGAAAAAACATTCAGTACTTC. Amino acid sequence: CASGRDRKNIQYF.

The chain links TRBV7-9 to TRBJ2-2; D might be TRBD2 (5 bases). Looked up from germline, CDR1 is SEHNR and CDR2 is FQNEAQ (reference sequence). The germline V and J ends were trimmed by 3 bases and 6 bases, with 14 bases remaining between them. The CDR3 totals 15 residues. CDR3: CASSLPGIAAGELFF. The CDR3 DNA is TGTGCCAGCAGCTTGCCCGGGATCGCGGCCGGGGAGCTGTTTTTT.

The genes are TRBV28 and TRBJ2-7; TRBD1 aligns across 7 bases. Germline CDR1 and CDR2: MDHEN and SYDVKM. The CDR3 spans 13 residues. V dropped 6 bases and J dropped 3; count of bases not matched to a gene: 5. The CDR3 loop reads CASSQNRGYEQYF. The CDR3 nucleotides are TGTGCCAGCAGCCAAAACAGGGGCTACGAGCAGTACTTC.

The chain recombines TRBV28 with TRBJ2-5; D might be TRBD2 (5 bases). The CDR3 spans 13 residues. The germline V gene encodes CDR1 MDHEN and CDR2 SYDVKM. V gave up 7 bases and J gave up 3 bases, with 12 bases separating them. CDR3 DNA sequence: TGTGCCAGCATGTTGGACTCCGAAGAGACCCAGTACTTC. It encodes CASMLDSEETQYF.

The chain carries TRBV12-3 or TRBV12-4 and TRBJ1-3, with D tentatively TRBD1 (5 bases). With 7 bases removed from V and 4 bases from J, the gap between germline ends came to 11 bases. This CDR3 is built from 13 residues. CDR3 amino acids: CASTAGPGNTIYF. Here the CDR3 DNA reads TGTGCCAGCACCGCGGGGCCAGGAAACACCATATATTTT.

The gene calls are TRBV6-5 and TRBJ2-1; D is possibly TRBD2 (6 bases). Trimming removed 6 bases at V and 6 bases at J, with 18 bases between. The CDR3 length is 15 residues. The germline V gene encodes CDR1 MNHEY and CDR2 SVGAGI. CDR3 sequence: CASSLISTRGNEQFF. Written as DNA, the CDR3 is TGTGCCAGCAGCCTCATCTCGACTAGAGGCAATGAGCAGTTCTTC.

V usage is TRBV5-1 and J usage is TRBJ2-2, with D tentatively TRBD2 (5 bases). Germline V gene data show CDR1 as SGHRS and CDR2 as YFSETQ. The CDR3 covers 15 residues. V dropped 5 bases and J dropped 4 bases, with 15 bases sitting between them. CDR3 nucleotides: TGCGCCAGCAGGAACCCCGGGGTACTCACCGGGGAGCTGTTTTTT. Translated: CASRNPGVLTGELFF.

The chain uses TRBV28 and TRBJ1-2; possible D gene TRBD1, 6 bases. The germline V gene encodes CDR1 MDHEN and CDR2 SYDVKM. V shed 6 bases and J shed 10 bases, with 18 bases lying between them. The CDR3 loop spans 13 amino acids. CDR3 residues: CASRPQGIRHYTF. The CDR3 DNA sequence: TGTGCCAGCAGGCCTCAGGGGATCCGGCACTACACCTTC.

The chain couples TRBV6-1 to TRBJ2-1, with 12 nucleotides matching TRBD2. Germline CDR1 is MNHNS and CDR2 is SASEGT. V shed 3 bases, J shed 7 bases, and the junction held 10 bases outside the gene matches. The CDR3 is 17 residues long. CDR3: CASSDFGLAGIRNEQFF. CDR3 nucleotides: TGTGCCAGCAGTGACTTTGGACTAGCGGGAATCCGGAATGAGCAGTTCTTC.

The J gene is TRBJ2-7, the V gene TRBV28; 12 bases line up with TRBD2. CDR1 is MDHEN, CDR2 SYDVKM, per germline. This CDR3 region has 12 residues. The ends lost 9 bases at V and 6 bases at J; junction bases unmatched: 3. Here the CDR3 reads CASSGLAGEQYF. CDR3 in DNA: TGTGCCAGTTCGGGACTAGCGGGCGAGCAGTACTTC.

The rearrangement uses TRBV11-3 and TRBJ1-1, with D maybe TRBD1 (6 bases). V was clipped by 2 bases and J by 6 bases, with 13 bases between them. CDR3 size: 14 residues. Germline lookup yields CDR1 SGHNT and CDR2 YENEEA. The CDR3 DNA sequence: TGTGCCAGCAGCTTAACGATGGGGGGGCCTGAAGCTTTCTTT. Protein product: CASSLTMGGPEAFF.

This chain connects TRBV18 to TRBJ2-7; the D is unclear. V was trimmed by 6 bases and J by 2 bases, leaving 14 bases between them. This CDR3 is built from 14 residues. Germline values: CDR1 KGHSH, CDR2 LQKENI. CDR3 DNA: TGTGCCAGCTCCAGTTCTGACGGAGCCTACGAGCAGTACTTC. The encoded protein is CASSSSDGAYEQYF.

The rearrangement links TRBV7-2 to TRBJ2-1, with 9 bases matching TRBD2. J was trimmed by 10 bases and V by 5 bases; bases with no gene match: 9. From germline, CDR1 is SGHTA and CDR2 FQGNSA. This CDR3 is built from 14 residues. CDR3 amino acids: CASSKGTSPWEQFF. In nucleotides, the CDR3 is TGTGCCAGCAGCAAGGGGACTAGCCCCTGGGAGCAGTTCTTC.

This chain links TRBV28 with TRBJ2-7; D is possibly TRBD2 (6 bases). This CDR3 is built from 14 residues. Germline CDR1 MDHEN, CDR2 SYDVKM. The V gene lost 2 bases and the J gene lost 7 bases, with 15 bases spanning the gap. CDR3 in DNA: TGTGCCAGCAGTTTACGGGCTGCGGGGTGGGAGCAGTACTTC. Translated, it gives CASSLRAAGWEQYF. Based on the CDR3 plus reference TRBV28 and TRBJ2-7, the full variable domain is DVKVTQSSRYLVKRTGEKVFLECVQDMDHENMFWYRQDPGLGLRLIYFSYDVKMKEKGDIPEGYSVSREKKERFSLILESASTNQTSMYLCASSLRAAGWEQYFGPGTRLTVT.